This entry is about one TCR beta chain. Its antigen is unidentified. It may be a read error: a sequence one base away is much more abundant. After constant-region reverse-primer amplification, full-length variable regions underwent semi-nested PCR with Nested Universal Primer A. From the 5' RACE reads, TCRdb called clonotypes with MiXCR, one entry per CDR3 protein. The sample includes around 30,000 distinct CDR3 sequences, around a quarter of them seen just once. Study conclusions and caveats: Tumor memory CD4+ T cell TCR gene usage clustered with blood and lymph node memory CD4+ cells and lymph node naive CD4+ cells.

Sequenced input: memory CD4+ T cells sorted from blood. Indicated subset: memory CD4+ T cells, CD4+CD45RO+CD25-. The clonotype was recovered from a female donor with breast cancer.

The CDR3 is CASSGYTDTQYF. The CDR3 nucleotides are TGTGCCAGCAGTGGCTACACAGATACGCAGTATTTT. J is TRBJ2-3 and V is TRBV27; D is undetermined. This CDR3 has 12 residues. Germline CDR1 reads MNHEY; CDR2 reads SMNVEV (reference sequence). Trimming shortened V by 5 bases and J by 2 bases, and 5 bases separated the two germline ends.